The entry below gives a single T cell receptor beta chain sequence along with its context. The record originates from a study of blood T cell repertoires in COVID-19. Study-wide context: Sources were T cells, B-cell-depleted T cells, or PBMCs; the material itself was cDNA or gDNA.

Sequencing used immunoSEQ multiplex PCR; TCRdb keeps in-frame clones, though not all of them. The sample shows roughly 220,000 clones, 88% of them seen only once. The TCR comes from a woman in her 30s who had recovered from COVID-19. The sample was PBMCs or T cells enriched from blood (not recorded which).

In DNA form, the CDR3 reads TGTGCCAGCTCACCACCCCAGAAGGAAAAACTGTTTTTT. It is translated as CASSPPQKEKLFF. The chain is built from TRBV18 and TRBJ1-4; D remains ambiguous. This CDR3 spans 13 amino acids. Trimming took 0 bases from V and 8 from J, leaving 7 bases between them. The germline V gene has CDR1 KGHSH and CDR2 LQKENI.